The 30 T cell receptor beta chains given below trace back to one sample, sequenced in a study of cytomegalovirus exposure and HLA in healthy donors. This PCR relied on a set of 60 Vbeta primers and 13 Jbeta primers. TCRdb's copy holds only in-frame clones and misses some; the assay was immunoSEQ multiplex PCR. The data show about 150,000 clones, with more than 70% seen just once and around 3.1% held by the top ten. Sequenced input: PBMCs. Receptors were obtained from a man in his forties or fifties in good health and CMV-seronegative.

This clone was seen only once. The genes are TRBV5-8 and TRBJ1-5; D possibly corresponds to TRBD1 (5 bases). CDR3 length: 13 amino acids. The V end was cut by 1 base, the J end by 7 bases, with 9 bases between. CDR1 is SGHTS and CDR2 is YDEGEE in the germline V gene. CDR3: CASSLTGGQPQHF. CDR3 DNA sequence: TGTGCCAGCAGCTTGACAGGTGGACAGCCCCAGCATTTT.

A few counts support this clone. The DNA for the CDR3 is TGTGCCAGCAGTTCCCTTACGGGCTCCCGGGAGGAGGGGGTAGATACGCAGTATTTT. Translation: CASSSLTGSREEGVDTQYF. The genes are TRBV28 and TRBJ2-3; a possible D gene is TRBD2 (7 bases). Between the trimmed V and J ends, which lost 4 bases and 5 bases, there was a span of 28 bases. Germline loops: CDR1 MDHEN, CDR2 SYDVKM. CDR3 length equals 19 residues.

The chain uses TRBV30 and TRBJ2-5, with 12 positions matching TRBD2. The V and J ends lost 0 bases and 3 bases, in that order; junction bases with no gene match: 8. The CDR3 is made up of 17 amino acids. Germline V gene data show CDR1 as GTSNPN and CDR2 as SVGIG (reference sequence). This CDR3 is CAWSVALAGGSKETQYF. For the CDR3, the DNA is TGTGCCTGGAGTGTGGCTCTAGCGGGGGGGTCAAAAGAGACCCAGTACTTC. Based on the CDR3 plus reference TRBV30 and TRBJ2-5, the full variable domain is SQTIHQWPATLVQPVGSPLSLECTVEGTSNPNLYWYRQAAGRGLQLLFYSVGIGQISSEVPQNLSASRPQDRQFILSSKKLLLSDSGFYLCAWSVALAGGSKETQYFGPGTRLLVL.

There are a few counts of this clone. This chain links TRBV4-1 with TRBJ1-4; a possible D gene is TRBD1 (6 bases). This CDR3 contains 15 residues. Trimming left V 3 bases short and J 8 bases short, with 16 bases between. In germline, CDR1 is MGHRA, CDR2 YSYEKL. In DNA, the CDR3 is TGCGCCAGCAGCCACGCCGGGGGCGGGGGCGAAAAACTGTTTTTT. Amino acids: CASSHAGGGGEKLFF.

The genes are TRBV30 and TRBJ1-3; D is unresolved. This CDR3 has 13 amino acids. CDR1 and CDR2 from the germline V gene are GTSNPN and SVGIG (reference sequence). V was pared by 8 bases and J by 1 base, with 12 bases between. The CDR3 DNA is TGTGCCCGAGGCCCGGGGTCTGGAAACACCATATATTTT. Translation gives CARGPGSGNTIYF.

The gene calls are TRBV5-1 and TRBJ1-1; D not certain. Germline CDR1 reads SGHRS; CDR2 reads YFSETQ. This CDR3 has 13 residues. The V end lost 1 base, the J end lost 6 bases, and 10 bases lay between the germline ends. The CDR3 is CASSLMADSEAFF. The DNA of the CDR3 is TGCGCCAGCAGCTTGATGGCCGACTCTGAAGCTTTCTTT.

CDR3: CAGGRLETQYF. The CDR3 region has the DNA TGTGCCGGTGGGAGGTTAGAGACCCAGTACTTC. This chain links TRBV30 with TRBJ2-5; the D gene is possibly TRBD2 (6 bases). Trimming took off 8 bases at V and 4 bases at J, with 11 bases between the two ends. This CDR3 spans 11 amino acids. CDR1 GTSNPN and CDR2 SVGIG come from the germline V gene (reference sequence).

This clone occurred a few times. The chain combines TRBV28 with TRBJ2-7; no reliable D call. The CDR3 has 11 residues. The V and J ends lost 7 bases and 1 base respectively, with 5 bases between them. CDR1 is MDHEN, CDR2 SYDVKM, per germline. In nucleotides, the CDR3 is TGTGCCAGCACCCAGTCCTACGAGCAGTACTTC. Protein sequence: CASTQSYEQYF.

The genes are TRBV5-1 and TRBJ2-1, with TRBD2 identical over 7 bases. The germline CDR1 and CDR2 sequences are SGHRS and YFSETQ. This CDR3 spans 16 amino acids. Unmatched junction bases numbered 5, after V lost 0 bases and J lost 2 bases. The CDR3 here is CASSLDAGVTYNEQFF. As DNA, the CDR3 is TGCGCCAGCAGCTTGGATGCGGGAGTAACCTACAATGAGCAGTTCTTC. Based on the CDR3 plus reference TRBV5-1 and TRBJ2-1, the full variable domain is KAGVTQTPRYLIKTRGQQVTLSCSPISGHRSVSWYQQTPGQGLQFLFEYFSETQRNKGNFPGRFSGRQFSNSRSEMNVSTLELGDSALYLCASSLDAGVTYNEQFFGPGTRLTVL.

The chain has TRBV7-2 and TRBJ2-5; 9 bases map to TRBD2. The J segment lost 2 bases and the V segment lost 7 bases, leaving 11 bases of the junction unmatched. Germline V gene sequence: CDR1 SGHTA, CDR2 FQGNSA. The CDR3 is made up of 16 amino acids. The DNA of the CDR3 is TGTGCCAGCACCAGGCCCAGCGGGGGGCGTCAAGAGACCCAGTACTTC. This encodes CASTRPSGGRQETQYF.

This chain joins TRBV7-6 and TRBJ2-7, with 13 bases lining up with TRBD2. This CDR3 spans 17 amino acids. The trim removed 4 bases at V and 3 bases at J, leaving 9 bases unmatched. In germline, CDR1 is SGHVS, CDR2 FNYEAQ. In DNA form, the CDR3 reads TGTGCCAGCAGCTCAGGCGCACTAGCGGGAGGGCTCTACGAGCAGTACTTC. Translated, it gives CASSSGALAGGLYEQYF.

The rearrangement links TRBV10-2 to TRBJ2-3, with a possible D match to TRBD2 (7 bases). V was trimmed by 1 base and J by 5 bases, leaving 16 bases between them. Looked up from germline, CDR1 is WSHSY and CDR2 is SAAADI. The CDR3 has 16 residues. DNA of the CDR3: TGCGCCAGCAGTGAGTGGGGGGGCGTTGGGGAAGATACGCAGTATTTT. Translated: CASSEWGGVGEDTQYF.

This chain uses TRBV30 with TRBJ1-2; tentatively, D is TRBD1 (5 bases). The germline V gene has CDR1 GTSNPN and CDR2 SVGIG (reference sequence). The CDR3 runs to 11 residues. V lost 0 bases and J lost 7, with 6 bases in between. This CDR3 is CAWSVQVGYTF. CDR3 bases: TGTGCCTGGAGTGTACAGGTTGGCTACACCTTC.

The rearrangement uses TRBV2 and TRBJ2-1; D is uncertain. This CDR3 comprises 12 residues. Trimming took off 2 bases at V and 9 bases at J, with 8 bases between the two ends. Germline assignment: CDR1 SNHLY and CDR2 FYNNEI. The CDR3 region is CASSEQAREQFF. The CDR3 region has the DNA TGTGCCAGCAGTGAACAAGCACGTGAGCAGTTCTTC.

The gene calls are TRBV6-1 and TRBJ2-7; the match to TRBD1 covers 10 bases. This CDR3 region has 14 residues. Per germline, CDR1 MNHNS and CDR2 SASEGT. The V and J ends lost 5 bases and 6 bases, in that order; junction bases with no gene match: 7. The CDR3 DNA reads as TGTGCCAGCAGTCGGGACAGGGGATCGGTCGAGCAGTACTTC. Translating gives CASSRDRGSVEQYF.

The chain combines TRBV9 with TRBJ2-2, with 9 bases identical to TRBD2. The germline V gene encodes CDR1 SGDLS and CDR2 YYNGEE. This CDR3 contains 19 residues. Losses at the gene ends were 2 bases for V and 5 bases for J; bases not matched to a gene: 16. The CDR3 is CASSVPGTSLTSLTGELFF. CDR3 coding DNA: TGTGCCAGCAGCGTCCCCGGGACTAGCCTTACTTCCCTAACCGGGGAGCTGTTTTTT.

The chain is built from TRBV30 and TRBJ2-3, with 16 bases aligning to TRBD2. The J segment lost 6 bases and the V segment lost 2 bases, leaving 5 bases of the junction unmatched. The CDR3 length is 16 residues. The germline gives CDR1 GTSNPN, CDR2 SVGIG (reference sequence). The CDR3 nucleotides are TGTGCCTGGAGTAGGGGACTAGCGGGGGGGCCGGATACGCAGTATTTT. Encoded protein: CAWSRGLAGGPDTQYF.

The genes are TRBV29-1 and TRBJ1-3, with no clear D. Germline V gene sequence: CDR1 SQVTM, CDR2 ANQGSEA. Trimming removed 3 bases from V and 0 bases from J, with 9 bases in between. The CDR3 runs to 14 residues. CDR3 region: CSVEFSHSGNTIYF. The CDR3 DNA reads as TGCAGCGTTGAGTTCTCACACTCTGGAAACACCATATATTTT.

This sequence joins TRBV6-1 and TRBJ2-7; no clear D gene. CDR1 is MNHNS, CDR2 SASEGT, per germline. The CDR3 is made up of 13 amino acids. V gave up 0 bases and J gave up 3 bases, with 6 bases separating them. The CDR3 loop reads CASSEASLYEQYF. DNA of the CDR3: TGTGCCAGCAGTGAAGCAAGCCTCTACGAGCAGTACTTC.

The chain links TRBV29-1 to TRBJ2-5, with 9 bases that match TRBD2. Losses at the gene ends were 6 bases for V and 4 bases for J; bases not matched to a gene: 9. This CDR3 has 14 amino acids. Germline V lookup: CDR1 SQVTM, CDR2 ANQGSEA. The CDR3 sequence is CSVISGSGRETQYF. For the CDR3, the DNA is TGCAGCGTGATTAGCGGGAGTGGAAGAGAGACCCAGTACTTC. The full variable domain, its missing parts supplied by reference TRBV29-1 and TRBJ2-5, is SAVISQKPSRDICQRGTSLTIQCQVDSQVTMMFWYRQQPGQSLTLIATANQGSEATYESGFVIDKFPISRPNLTFSTLTVSNMSPEDSSIYLCSVISGSGRETQYFGPGTRLLVL.

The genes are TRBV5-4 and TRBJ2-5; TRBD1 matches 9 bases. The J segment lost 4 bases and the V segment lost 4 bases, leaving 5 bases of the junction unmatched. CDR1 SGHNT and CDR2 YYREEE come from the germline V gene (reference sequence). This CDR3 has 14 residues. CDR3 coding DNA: TGTGCCAGCAGCCAAACAGGGGGCACAGAGACCCAGTACTTC. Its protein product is CASSQTGGTETQYF. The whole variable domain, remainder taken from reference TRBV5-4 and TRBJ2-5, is ETGVTQSPTHLIKTRGQQVTLRCSSQSGHNTVSWYQQALGQGPQFIFQYYREEENGRGNFPPRFSGLQFPNYSSELNVNALELDDSALYLCASSQTGGTETQYFGPGTRLLVL.

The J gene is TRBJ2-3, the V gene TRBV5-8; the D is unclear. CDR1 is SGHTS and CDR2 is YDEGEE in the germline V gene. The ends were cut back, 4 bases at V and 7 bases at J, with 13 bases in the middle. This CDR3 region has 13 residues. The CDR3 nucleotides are TGTGCCAGCAGCGCCTATCCGGTTTATACGCAGTATTTT. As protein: CASSAYPVYTQYF.

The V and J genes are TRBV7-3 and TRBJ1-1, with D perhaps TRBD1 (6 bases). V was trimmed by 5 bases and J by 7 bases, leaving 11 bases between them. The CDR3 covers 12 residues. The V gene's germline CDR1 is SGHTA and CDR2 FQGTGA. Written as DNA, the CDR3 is TGTGCCAGCAGCATACAGGGAAGTGAAGCTTTCTTT. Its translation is CASSIQGSEAFF.

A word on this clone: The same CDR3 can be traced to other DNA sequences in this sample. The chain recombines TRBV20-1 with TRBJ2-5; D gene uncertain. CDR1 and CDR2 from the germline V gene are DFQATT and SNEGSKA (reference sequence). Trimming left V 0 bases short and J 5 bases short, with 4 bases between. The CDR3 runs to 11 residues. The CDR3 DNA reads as TGCAGTGCTAGAGATCGTGAGACCCAGTACTTC. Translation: CSARDRETQYF.

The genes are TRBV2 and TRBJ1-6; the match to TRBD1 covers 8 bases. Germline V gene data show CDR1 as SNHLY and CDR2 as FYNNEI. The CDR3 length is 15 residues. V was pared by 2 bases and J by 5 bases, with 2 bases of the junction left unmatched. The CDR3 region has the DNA TGTGCCAGCAGTGAAAGGGGACAGGATAATTCACCCCTCCACTTT. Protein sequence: CASSERGQDNSPLHF.

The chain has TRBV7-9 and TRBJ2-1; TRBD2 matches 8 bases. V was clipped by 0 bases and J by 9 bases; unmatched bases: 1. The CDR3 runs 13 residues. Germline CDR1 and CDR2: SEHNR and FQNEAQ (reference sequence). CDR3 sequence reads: CASSLAGLVEQFF. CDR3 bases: TGTGCCAGCAGCTTAGCGGGACTAGTTGAGCAGTTCTTC.

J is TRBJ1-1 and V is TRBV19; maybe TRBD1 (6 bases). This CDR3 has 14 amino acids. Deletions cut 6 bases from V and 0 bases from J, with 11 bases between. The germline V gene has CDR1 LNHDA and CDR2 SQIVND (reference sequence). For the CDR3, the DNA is TGTGCCAGTAGCTACAGGGCCTTGAACACTGAAGCTTTCTTT. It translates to CASSYRALNTEAFF.

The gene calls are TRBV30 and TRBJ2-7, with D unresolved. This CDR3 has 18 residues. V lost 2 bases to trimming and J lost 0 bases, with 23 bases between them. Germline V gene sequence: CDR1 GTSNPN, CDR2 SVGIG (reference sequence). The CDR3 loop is CAWSPRYSIPKSSYEQYF. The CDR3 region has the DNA TGTGCCTGGAGTCCCCGGTACAGTATCCCCAAGAGCTCCTACGAGCAGTACTTC.

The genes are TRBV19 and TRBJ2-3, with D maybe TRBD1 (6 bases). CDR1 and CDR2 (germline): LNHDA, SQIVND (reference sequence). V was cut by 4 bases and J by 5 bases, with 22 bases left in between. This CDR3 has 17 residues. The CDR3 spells CASSTLGGGAIGDTQYF. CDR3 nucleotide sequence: TGTGCCAGTAGTACCCTGGGTGGGGGCGCGATAGGAGATACGCAGTATTTT. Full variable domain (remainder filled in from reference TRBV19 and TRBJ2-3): DGGITQSPKYLFRKEGQNVTLSCEQNLNHDAMYWYRQDPGQGLRLIYYSQIVNDFQKGDIAEGYSVSREKKESFPLTVTSAQKNPTAFYLCASSTLGGGAIGDTQYFGPGTRLTVL.

The CDR3, as DNA: TGCGCCAGCAGCCAATCCAGCGGGGTTGCGGATGAGCAGTTCTTC. Translated: CASSQSSGVADEQFF. The rearrangement uses TRBV4-1 and TRBJ2-1; 7 nucleotides match TRBD2. The CDR3 covers 15 residues. Germline V gene lookup returns CDR1 MGHRA and CDR2 YSYEKL. V lost 2 bases, J lost 8 bases, and 9 bases stayed unmatched.